Below, 2 T cell receptor beta chains from the same sample are listed, as sequenced in a study of glioma-infiltrating T cells (dated by TCRdb to 2015 to 2016). Instrument used: Illumina MiSeq. The iRepertoire nested amplicon-rescue multiplex PCR (arm-PCR) platform was used to amplify TCR alpha and beta CDR3 regions from RNA. TCRdb reran the public reads through fastp at Q25 and MiXCR, keeping productive beta chains. Identical CDR3 protein sequences are pooled into one entry, listed with their most common genes and DNA. For this sample there are about 4,900 distinct CDR3 sequences; 25% to 40% appear just once. The ten largest clones add up to under 8% of the sample. The specimen sequenced was glioma tissue, nonneoplastic brain tissue, or PBMCs (not recorded which). These TCRs come from a human donor with low-grade glioma or glioblastoma, undergoing nonglioma brain surgery, or in good health (not recorded which).

In this sample, this clonotype turned up a few times. One junction end does not reproduce the germline sequence, and a read error may be involved. This chain connects TRBV19 to TRBJ2-1, with 10 bases identical to TRBD2. The CDR3 has 12 residues. Germline V gene lookup returns CDR1 LNHDA and CDR2 SQIVND (reference sequence). CDR3 residues: CASSAPLAGEVF. The CDR3 DNA reads as TGTGCCAGTAGCGCTCCTCTAGCGGGGGAGGTCTTC.

This clonotype is labeled as medium-sized. V usage is TRBV28 and J usage is TRBJ1-1, with a possible D match to TRBD1 (5 bases). Germline V CDR1 and CDR2: MDHEN, SYDVKM. The CDR3 has 13 amino acids. V was cut by 6 bases and J by 1 base, with 9 bases left in between. The chain's CDR3 is CASRRDGNTEAFF. In DNA, the CDR3 is TGTGCCAGCAGACGGGACGGGAACACTGAAGCTTTCTTT.